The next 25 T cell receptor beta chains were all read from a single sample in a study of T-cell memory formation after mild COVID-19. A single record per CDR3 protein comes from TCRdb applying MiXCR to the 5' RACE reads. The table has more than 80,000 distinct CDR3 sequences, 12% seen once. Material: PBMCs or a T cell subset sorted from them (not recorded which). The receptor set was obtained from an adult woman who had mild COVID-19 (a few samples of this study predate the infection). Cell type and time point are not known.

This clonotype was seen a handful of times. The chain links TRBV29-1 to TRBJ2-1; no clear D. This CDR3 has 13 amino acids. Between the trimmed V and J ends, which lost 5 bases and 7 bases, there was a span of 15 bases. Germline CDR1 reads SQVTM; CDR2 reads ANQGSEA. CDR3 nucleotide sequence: TGCAGCGTTCCGCCTAAAACAGTGAATGAGCAGTTCTTC. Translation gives CSVPPKTVNEQFF.

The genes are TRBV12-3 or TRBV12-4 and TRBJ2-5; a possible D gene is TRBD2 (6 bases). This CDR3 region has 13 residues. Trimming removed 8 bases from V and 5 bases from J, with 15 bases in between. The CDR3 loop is CASCVTAGETQYF. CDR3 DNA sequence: TGTGCCAGCTGTGTGACTGCGGGGGAGACCCAGTACTTC.

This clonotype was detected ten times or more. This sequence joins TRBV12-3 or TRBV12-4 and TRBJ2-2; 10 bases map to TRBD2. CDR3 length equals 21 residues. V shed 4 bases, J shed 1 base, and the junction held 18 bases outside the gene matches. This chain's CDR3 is CASSSPLILAGGQLNTGELFF. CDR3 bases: TGTGCCAGCAGTTCCCCCCTAATATTAGCGGGGGGCCAACTGAACACCGGGGAGCTGTTTTTT.

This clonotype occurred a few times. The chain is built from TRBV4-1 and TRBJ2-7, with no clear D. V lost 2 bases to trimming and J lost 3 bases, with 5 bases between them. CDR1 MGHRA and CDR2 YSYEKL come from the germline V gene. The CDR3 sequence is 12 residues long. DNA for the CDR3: TGCGCCAGCAGCCAAAACAACTACGAGCAGTACTTC. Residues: CASSQNNYEQYF.

The CDR3 nucleotides are TGTGCCAGTAGTATAAGCGGGACAGGGACATACGAGCAGTACTTC. Residues: CASSISGTGTYEQYF. The chain joins TRBV19 to TRBJ2-7, with TRBD1 matching over 9 bases. Germline trimming cut 2 bases from V and 4 bases from J; bases unmatched to any gene: 6. The germline V gene encodes CDR1 LNHDA and CDR2 SQIVND (reference sequence). CDR3 length: 15 residues.

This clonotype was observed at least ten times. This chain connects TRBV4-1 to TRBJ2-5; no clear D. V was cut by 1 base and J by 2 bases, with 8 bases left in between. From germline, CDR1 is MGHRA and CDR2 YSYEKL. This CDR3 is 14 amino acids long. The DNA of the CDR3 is TGCGCCAGCAGCCAAGTATACGTTCAAGAGACCCAGTACTTC. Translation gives CASSQVYVQETQYF.

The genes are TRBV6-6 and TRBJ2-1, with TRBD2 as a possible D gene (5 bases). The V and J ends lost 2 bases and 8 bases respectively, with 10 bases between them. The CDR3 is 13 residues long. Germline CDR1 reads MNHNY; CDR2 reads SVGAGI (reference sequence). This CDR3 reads CASSYVNGDEQFF. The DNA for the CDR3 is TGTGCCAGCAGTTACGTGAACGGGGATGAGCAGTTCTTC.

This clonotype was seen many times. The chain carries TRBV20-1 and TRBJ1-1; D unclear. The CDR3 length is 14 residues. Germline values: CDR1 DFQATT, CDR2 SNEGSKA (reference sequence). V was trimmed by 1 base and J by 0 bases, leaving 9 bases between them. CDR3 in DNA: TGCAGTGCTAGAGCTAACAGCGTGAACACTGAAGCTTTCTTT. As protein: CSARANSVNTEAFF.

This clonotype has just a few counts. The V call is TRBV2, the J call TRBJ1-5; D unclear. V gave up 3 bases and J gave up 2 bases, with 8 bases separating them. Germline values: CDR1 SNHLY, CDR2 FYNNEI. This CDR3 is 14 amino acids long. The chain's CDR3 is CASSDPSGNQPQHF. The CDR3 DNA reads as TGTGCCAGCAGTGACCCAAGCGGCAATCAGCCCCAGCATTTT.

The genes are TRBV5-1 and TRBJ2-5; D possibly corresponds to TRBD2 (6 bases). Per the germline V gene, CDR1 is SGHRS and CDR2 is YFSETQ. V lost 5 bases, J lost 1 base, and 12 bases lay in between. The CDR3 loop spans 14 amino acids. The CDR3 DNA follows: TGCGCCAGCAGAGTTAGCGGACTCCAAGAGACCCAGTACTTC. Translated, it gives CASRVSGLQETQYF.

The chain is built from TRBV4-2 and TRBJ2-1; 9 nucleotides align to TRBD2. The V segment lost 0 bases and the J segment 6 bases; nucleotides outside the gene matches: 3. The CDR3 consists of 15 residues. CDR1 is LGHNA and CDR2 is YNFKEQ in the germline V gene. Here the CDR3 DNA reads TGTGCCAGCAGCCAAGAGCGGGGGGGCTTCAATGAGCAGTTCTTC. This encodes CASSQERGGFNEQFF.

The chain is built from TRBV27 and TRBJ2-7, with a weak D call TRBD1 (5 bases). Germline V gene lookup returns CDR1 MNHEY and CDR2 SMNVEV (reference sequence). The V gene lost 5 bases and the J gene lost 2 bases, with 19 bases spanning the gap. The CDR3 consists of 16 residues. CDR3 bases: TGTGCCAGCAGTCTGACAGTACGGTCCAAAGCCTACGAGCAGTACTTC. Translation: CASSLTVRSKAYEQYF.

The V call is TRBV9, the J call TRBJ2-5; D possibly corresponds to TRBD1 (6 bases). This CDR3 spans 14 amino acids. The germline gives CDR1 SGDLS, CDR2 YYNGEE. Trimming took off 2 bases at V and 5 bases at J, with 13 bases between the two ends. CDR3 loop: CASSVQGIAETQYF. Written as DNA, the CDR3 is TGTGCCAGCAGCGTGCAGGGGATTGCGGAGACCCAGTACTTC. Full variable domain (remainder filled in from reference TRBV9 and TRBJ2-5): DSGVTQTPKHLITATGQRVTLRCSPRSGDLSVYWYQQSLDQGLQFLIQYYNGEERAKGNILERFSAQQFPDLHSELNLSSLELGDSALYFCASSVQGIAETQYFGPGTRLLVL.

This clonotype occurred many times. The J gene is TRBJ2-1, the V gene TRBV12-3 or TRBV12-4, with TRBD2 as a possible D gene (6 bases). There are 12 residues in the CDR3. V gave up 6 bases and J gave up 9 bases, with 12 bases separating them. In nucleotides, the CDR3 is TGTGCCAGCAGATCCGGGAGCGGTGAGCAGTTCTTC. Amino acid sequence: CASRSGSGEQFF.

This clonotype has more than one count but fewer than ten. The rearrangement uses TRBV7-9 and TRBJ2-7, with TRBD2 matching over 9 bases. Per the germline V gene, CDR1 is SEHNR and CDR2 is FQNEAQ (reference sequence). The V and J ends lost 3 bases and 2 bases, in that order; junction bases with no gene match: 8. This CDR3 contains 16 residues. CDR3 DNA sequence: TGTGCCAGCAGCTTCCCGATAGCGGGGGACGCCTACGAGCAGTACTTC. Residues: CASSFPIAGDAYEQYF.

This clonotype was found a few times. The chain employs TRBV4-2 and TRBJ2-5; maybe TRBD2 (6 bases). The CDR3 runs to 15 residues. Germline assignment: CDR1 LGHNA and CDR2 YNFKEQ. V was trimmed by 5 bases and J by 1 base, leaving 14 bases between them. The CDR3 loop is CASSSSEGRQETQYF. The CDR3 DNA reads TGTGCCAGCAGCTCCTCGGAGGGCCGCCAAGAGACCCAGTACTTC.

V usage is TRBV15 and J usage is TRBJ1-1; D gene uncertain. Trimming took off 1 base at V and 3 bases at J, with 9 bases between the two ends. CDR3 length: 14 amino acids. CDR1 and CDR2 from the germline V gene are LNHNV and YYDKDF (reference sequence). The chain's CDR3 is CATSRGLDDTEAFF. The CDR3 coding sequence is TGTGCCACCAGCAGAGGGCTAGACGACACTGAAGCTTTCTTT. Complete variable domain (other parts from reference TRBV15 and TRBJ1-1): DAMVIQNPRYQVTQFGKPVTLSCSQTLNHNVMYWYQQKSSQAPKLLFHYYDKDFNNEADTPDNFQSRRPNTSFCFLDIRSPGLGDTAMYLCATSRGLDDTEAFFGQGTRLTVV.

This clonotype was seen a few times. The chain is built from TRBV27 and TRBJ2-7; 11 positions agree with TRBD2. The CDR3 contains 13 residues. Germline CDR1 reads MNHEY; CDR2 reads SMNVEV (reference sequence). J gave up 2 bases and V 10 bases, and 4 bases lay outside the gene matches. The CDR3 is CATGTSGPYEQYF. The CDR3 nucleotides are TGTGCCACCGGGACTAGCGGTCCCTACGAGCAGTACTTC.

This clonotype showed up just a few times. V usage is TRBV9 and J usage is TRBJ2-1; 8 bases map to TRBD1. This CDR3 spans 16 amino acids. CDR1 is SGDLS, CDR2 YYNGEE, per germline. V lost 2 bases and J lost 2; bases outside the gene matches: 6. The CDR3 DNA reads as TGTGCCAGCAGCGTCCGACAGGGGAGTCCCTACAATGAGCAGTTCTTC. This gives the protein CASSVRQGSPYNEQFF.

The CDR3 sequence is CASSTWRSNTEAFF. The DNA of the CDR3 is TGCGCCAGCAGCACCTGGAGGTCGAACACTGAAGCTTTCTTT. V gene TRBV4-3 combines with J gene TRBJ1-1; no definite D call. The V gene's germline CDR1 is LGHNA and CDR2 YSLEER. Trimming removed 5 bases from V and 1 base from J, with 11 bases in between. The CDR3 extends over 14 amino acids.

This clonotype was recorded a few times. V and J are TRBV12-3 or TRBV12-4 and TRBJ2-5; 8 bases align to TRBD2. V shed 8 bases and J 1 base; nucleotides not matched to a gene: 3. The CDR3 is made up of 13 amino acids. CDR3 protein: CASAGGPQETQYF. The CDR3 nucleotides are TGTGCCAGCGCGGGGGGACCCCAAGAGACCCAGTACTTC.

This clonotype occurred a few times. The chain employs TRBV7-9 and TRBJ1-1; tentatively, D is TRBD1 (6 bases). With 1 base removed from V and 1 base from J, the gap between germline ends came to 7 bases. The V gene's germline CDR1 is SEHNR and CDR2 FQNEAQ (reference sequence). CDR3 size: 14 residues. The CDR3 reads CASSLGTENTEAFF. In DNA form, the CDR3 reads TGTGCCAGCAGCTTAGGGACAGAGAACACTGAAGCTTTCTTT.

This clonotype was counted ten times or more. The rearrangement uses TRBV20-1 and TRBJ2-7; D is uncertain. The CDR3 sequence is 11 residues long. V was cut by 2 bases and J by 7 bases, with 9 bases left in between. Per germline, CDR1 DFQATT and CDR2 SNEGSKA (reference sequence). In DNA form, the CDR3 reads TGCAGTGCTAGAAGTCCTCCAGAGCAGTACTTC. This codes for CSARSPPEQYF.

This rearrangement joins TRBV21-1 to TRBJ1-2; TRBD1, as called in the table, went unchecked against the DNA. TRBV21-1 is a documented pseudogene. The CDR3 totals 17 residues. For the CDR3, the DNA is TGTGCCAGCAGCCCCCTCGGGTATGGGGGCCCCGTTGGTGGCTACACCTTC. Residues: CASSPLGYGGPVGGYTF.

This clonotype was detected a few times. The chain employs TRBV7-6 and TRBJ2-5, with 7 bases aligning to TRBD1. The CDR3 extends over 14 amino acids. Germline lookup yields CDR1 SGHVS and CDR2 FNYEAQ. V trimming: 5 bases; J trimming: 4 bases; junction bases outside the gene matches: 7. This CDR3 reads CASSLSTGAETQYF. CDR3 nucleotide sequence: TGTGCCAGCAGCCTCAGTACAGGGGCAGAGACCCAGTACTTC.